Below, 11 T cell receptor beta chains from the same sample are listed, as sequenced in a study of T and B cells in COVID-19 patients. From blood, roughly 220-550 ng of genomic DNA served as TRB template. TRB rearrangements were amplified by multiplex PCR with BIOMED2 TRB-A/B primers. TCRdb re-called the multiplex PCR reads with MiXCR, one entry per CDR3 protein. The sample lists some 8,000 distinct CDR3 sequences, approximately 30% occurring once. Sequences were obtained from blood. The origin of the receptors is a human donor with active COVID-19.

This clonotype was observed a handful of times. The J gene is TRBJ1-2, the V gene TRBV5-5; D is uncertain. The germline V gene has CDR1 SGHKS and CDR2 YYEKEE (reference sequence). V gave up 0 bases and J gave up 4 bases, with 13 bases separating them. The CDR3 loop spans 15 amino acids. Written as DNA, the CDR3 is TGTGCCAGCAGCTTGGCCGCGGATTTATTCTATGGCTACACCTTC. This codes for CASSLAADLFYGYTF.

This chain links TRBV13 with TRBJ2-3; maybe TRBD1 (5 bases). The CDR3 is made up of 13 amino acids. Germline CDR1 PRHDT, CDR2 FYEKMQ (reference sequence). V was clipped by 6 bases and J by 2 bases, with 9 bases between them. The CDR3 sequence: CASSAGFTDTQYF. CDR3 bases: TGTGCCAGCAGTGCAGGGTTCACAGATACGCAGTATTTT.

In its sample, this clonotype ranks as medium-sized. V is TRBV19 and J is TRBJ2-2; 8 positions match TRBD2. Germline CDR1 reads LNHDA; CDR2 reads SQIVND (reference sequence). The ends lost 3 bases at V and 7 bases at J; junction bases unmatched: 4. The CDR3 extends over 14 amino acids. The chain's CDR3 is CASSMKRGFGELFF. The DNA of the CDR3 is TGTGCCAGTAGTATGAAGCGGGGGTTCGGGGAGCTGTTTTTT.

The chain combines TRBV2 with TRBJ2-7; the D is unclear. The CDR3 is made up of 13 amino acids. Trimming took 3 bases from V and 6 from J, leaving 12 bases between them. The germline CDR1 and CDR2 sequences are SNHLY and FYNNEI. This chain's CDR3 is CASSDSSRVEQYF. CDR3 nucleotide sequence: TGTGCCAGCAGTGATTCCTCAAGGGTCGAGCAGTACTTC.

This CDR3 reads CASSLARLAGGHEQFF. Written as DNA, the CDR3 is TGTGCCAGCAGCTTAGCCCGACTAGCGGGGGGGCATGAGCAGTTCTTC. The gene calls are TRBV7-6 and TRBJ2-1, with 14 nucleotides matching TRBD2. V trimming: 0 bases; J trimming: 8 bases; junction bases outside the gene matches: 3. The CDR3 has 16 amino acids. Germline lookup yields CDR1 SGHVS and CDR2 FNYEAQ.

The chain carries TRBV19 and TRBJ2-2; tentatively, D is TRBD1 or TRBD2 (7 bases each). V was trimmed by 5 bases and J by 0 bases, leaving 13 bases between them. The CDR3 contains 16 residues. Germline CDR1 reads LNHDA; CDR2 reads SQIVND (reference sequence). This chain's CDR3 is CASSVGGTANTGELFF. The CDR3 bases are TGTGCCAGTAGTGTGGGGGGGACAGCGAACACCGGGGAGCTGTTTTTT.

By share, this clonotype ranks as large (0.1 to 1%). Written as DNA, the CDR3 is TGCAGCGCCGGCGGAGGAAATACCTACGAGCAGTACTTC. Translation gives CSAGGGNTYEQYF. The chain recombines TRBV29-1 with TRBJ2-7; perhaps TRBD2 as D (5 bases). Germline V gene sequence: CDR1 SQVTM, CDR2 ANQGSEA. The CDR3 sequence is 13 residues long. V was clipped by 7 bases and J by 2 bases, with 15 bases between them.

A word on this clonotype: This could be a read error, since a much larger clone is one nucleotide away. The chain couples TRBV19 to TRBJ1-6; perhaps TRBD1 as D (6 bases). This CDR3 spans 16 amino acids. Per germline, CDR1 LNHDA and CDR2 SQIVND (reference sequence). V gave up 2 bases and J gave up 7 bases, with 15 bases separating them. The CDR3 region is CASSIWYRVYNSPLHF. The CDR3 DNA sequence: TGTGCCAGTAGTATATGGTACAGGGTGTACAATTCACCCCTCCACTTT.

This clonotype came up a few times. The chain uses TRBV10-3 and TRBJ1-2; D uncertain. V was shortened by 3 bases and J by 3 bases, with 11 bases between the two germline ends. The CDR3 runs 14 residues. Per germline, CDR1 ENHRY and CDR2 SYGVKD. Here the CDR3 reads CAISEAGRDYGYTF. CDR3 DNA sequence: TGTGCCATCAGTGAAGCCGGAAGGGACTATGGCTACACCTTC.

This chain joins TRBV12-3 or TRBV12-4 and TRBJ1-5; the match to TRBD1 covers 8 bases. The V gene end was trimmed by 8 bases and the J gene end by 4 bases; junction bases not matched to a gene: 4. The CDR3 length is 13 residues. DNA of the CDR3: TGTGCCAGCGGCAGACAGGGGAATCAGCCCCAGCATTTT. Its translation is CASGRQGNQPQHF.

This clonotype is medium-sized (0.01 to 0.1%) in the sample. The chain couples TRBV18 to TRBJ2-7; maybe TRBD1 (6 bases). V lost 2 bases, J lost 2 bases, and 7 bases lay in between. Looked up from germline, CDR1 is KGHSH and CDR2 is LQKENI. The CDR3 is made up of 13 amino acids. The CDR3: CASSPDRTYEQYF. For the CDR3, the DNA is TGTGCCAGCTCACCAGACAGGACCTACGAGCAGTACTTC.